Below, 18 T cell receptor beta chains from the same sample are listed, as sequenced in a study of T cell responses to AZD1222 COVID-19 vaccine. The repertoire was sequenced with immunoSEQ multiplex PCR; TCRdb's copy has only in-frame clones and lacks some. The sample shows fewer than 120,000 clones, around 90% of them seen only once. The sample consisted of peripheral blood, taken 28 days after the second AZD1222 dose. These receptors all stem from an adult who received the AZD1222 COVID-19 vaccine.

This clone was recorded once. The DNA of the CDR3 is TGTGCCAGCAGCAGTTCGGACTACCGGGGGGAGACCCAGTACTTC. The encoded protein is CASSSSDYRGETQYF. The chain combines TRBV7-9 with TRBJ2-5; D perhaps matches TRBD2 (6 bases). The ends were cut back, 5 bases at V and 5 bases at J, with 18 bases in the middle. In germline, CDR1 is SEHNR, CDR2 FQNEAQ (reference sequence). The CDR3 is made up of 15 amino acids.

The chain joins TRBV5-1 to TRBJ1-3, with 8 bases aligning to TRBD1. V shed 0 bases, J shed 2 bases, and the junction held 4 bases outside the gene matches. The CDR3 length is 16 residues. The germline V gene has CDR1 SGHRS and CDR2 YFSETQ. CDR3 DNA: TGCGCCAGCAGCTTGGACGGCAGGGGGCCTGGAAACACCATATATTTT. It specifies CASSLDGRGPGNTIYF.

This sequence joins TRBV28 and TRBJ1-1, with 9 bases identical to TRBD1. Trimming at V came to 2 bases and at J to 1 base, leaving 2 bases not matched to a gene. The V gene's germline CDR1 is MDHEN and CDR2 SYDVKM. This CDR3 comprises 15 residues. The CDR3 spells CASSLGDRENTEAFF. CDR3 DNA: TGTGCCAGCAGTTTAGGGGACAGGGAGAACACTGAAGCTTTCTTT.

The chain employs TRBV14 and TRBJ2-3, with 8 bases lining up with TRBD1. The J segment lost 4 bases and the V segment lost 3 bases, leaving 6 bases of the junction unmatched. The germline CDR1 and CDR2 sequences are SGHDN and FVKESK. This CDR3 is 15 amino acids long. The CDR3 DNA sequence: TGTGCCAGCAGCCATGGACAGGGAGCACCAGATACGCAGTATTTT. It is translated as CASSHGQGAPDTQYF.

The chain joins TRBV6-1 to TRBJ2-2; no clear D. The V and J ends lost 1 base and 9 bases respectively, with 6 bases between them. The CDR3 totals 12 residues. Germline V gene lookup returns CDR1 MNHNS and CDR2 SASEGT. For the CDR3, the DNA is TGTGCCAGCAGTGAAGAAGTGCGGGAGCTGTTTTTT. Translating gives CASSEEVRELFF.

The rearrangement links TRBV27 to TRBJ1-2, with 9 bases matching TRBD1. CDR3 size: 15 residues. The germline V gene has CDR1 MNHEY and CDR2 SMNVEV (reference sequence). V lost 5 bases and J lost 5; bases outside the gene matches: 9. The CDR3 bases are TGTGCCAGCAGTAACAGGGGGCTCGTCGGTTATGGCTACACCTTC. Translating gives CASSNRGLVGYGYTF.

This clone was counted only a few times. CDR3 protein: CASSRLAGGETQYF. In DNA form, the CDR3 reads TGTGCCAGCAGTAGACTAGCGGGAGGAGAGACCCAGTACTTC. J is TRBJ2-5 and V is TRBV28; 13 nucleotides match TRBD2. J was trimmed by 4 bases and V by 5 bases; bases with no gene match: 1. This CDR3 has 14 residues. The germline V gene has CDR1 MDHEN and CDR2 SYDVKM.

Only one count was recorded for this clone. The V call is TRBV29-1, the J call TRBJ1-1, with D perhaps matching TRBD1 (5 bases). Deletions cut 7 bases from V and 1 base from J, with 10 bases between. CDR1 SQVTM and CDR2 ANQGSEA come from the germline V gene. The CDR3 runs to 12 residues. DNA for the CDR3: TGCAGCGGGGGCACCTCGAACACTGAAGCTTTCTTT. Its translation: CSGGTSNTEAFF.

Here the CDR3 reads CASSRYRPGQGAVDQPQHF. CDR3 coding DNA: TGTGCCAGCAGTCGATACCGTCCGGGACAGGGGGCCGTTGATCAGCCCCAGCATTTT. The chain joins TRBV27 to TRBJ1-5, with 12 bases aligning to TRBD1. After removal of 5 bases from V and 5 bases from J, the junction contained 16 bases not matched to a gene. This CDR3 is built from 19 residues. Germline V CDR1 and CDR2: MNHEY, SMNVEV (reference sequence).

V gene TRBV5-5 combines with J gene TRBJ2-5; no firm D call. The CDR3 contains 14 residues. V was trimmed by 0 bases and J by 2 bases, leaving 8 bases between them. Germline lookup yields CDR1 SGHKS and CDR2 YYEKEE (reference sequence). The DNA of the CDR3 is TGTGCCAGCAGCTTGGATATAGGGCAAGAGACCCAGTACTTC. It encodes CASSLDIGQETQYF.

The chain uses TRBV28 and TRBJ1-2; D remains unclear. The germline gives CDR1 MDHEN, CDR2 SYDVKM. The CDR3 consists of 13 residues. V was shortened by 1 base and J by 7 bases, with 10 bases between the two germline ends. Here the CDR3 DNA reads TGTGCCAGCAGTTTATTAGTAGCTGGTGGCTACACCTTC. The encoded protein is CASSLLVAGGYTF.

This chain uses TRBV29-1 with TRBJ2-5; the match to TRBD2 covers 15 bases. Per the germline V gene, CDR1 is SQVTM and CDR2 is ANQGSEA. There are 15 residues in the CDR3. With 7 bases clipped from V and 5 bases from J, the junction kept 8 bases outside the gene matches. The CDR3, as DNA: TGCAGCGCGGACGGACTAGCGGGAGGGTGGGAGACCCAGTACTTC. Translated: CSADGLAGGWETQYF.

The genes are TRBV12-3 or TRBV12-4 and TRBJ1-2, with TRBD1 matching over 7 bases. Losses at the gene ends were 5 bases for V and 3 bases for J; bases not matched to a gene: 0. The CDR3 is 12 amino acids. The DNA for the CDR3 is TGTGCCAGCAGTCAGGGGGACTATGGCTACACCTTC. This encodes CASSQGDYGYTF.

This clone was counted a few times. CDR3 nucleotide sequence: TGTGCCAGCAGCCCTCTGGAAGCGGGAGAATACGAGCAGTACTTC. Translating it yields CASSPLEAGEYEQYF. The V and J genes are TRBV7-9 and TRBJ2-7; TRBD2 aligns across 8 bases. Germline V lookup: CDR1 SEHNR, CDR2 FQNEAQ (reference sequence). V lost 5 bases to trimming and J lost 4 bases; unmatched junction nucleotides: 10. CDR3 length: 15 residues. The full variable domain, its missing parts supplied by reference TRBV7-9 and TRBJ2-7, is DTGVSQNPRHKITKRGQNVTFRCDPISEHNRLYWYRQTLGQGPEFLTYFQNEAQLEKSRLLSDRFSAERPKGSFSTLEIQRTEQGDSAMYLCASSPLEAGEYEQYFGPGTRLTVT.

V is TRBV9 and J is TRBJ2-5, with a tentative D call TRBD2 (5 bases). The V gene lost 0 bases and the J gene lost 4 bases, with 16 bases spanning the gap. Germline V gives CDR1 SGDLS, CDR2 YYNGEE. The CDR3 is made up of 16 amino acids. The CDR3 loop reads CASSVGWGVEGETQYF. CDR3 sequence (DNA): TGTGCCAGCAGCGTAGGATGGGGAGTTGAGGGAGAGACCCAGTACTTC. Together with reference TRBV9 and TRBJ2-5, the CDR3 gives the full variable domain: DSGVTQTPKHLITATGQRVTLRCSPRSGDLSVYWYQQSLDQGLQFLIQYYNGEERAKGNILERFSAQQFPDLHSELNLSSLELGDSALYFCASSVGWGVEGETQYFGPGTRLLVL.

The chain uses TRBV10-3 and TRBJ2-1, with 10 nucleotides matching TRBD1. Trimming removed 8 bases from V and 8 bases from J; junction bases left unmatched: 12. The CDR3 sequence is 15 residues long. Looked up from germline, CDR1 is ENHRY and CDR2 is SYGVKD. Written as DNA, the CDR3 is TGTGCCATCCATGCGATGGGACAGGGGATCGATGAGCAGTTCTTC. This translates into CAIHAMGQGIDEQFF.

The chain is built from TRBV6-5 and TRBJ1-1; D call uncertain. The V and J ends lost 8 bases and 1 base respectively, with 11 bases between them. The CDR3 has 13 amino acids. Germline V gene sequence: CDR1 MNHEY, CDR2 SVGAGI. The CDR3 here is CASGRGPNTEAFF. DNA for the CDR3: TGTGCCAGCGGCAGAGGCCCGAACACTGAAGCTTTCTTT.

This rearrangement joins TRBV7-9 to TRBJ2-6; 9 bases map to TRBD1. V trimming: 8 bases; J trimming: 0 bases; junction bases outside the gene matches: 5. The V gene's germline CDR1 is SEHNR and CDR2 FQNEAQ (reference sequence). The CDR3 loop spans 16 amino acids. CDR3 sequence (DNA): TGTGCCAGCTCGGGGACAGGGTACTCTGGGGCCAACGTCCTGACTTTC. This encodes CASSGTGYSGANVLTF.